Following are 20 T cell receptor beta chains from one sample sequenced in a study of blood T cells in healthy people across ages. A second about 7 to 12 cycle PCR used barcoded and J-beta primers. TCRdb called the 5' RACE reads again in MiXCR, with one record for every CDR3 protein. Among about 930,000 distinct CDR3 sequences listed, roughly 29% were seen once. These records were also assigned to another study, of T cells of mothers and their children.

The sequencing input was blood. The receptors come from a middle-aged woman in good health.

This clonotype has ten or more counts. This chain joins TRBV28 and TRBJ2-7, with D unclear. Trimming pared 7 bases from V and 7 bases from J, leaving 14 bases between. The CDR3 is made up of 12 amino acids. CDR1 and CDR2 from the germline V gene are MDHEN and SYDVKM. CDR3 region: CASMDPIGEQYF. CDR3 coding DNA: TGTGCCAGCATGGACCCAATTGGGGAGCAGTACTTC.

The CDR3 protein is CSASDREGLNTEAFF. The CDR3 DNA is TGCAGTGCTTCAGACAGGGAGGGCCTGAACACTGAAGCTTTCTTT. The rearrangement links TRBV20-1 to TRBJ1-1, with 7 bases identical to TRBD1. The CDR3 spans 15 residues. CDR1 is DFQATT and CDR2 is SNEGSKA in the germline V gene (reference sequence). V shed 5 bases and J 0 bases; nucleotides not matched to a gene: 9.

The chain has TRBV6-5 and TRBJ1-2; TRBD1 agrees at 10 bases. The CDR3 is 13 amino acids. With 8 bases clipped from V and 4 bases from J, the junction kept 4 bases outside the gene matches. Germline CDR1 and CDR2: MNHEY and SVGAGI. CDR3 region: CASGTGETYGYTF. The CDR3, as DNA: TGTGCCAGCGGGACAGGGGAGACCTATGGCTACACCTTC.

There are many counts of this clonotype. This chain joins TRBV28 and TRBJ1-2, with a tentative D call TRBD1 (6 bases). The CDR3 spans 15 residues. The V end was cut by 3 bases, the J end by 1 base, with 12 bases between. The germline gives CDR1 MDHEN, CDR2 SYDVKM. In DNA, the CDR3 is TGTGCCAGCAGTTTGGGGGCAGGCGATAACTATGGCTACACCTTC. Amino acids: CASSLGAGDNYGYTF.

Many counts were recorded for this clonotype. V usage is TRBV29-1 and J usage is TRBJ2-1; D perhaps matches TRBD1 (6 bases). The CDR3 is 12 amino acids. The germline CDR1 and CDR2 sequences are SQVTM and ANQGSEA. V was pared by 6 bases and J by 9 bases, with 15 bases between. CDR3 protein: CSVSAGVGEQFF. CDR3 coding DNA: TGCAGCGTCAGCGCAGGGGTGGGTGAGCAGTTCTTC.

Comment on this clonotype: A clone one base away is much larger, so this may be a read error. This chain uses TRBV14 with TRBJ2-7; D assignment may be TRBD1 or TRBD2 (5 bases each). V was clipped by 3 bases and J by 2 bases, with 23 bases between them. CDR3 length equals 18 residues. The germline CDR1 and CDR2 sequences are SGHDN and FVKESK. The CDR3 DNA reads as TGTGCCAGCAGCCAGACACCGGGACGAGCGAGGCCCCCCTACGAGCAGTACTTC. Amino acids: CASSQTPGRARPPYEQYF.

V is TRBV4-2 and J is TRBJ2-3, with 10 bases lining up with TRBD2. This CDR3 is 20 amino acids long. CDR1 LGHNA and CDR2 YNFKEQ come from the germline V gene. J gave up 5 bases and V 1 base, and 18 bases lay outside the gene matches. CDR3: CASSQAAPLAGGVRIDTQYF. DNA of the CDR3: TGTGCCAGCAGCCAAGCAGCCCCGTTAGCGGGGGGCGTGAGGATAGATACGCAGTATTTT.

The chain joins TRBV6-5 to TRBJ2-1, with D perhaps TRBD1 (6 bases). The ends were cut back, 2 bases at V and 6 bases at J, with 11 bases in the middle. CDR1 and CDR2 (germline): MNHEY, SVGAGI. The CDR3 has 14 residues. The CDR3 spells CASSYDRRRNEQFF. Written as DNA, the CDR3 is TGTGCCAGCAGTTACGACAGGAGGCGCAATGAGCAGTTCTTC.

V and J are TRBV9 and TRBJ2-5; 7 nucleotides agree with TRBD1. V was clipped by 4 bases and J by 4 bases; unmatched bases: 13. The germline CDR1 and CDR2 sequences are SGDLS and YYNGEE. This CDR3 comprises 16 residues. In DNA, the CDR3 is TGTGCCAGCAGCCTGACGAGTCAGGGGGTGGTAGAGACCCAGTACTTC. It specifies CASSLTSQGVVETQYF.

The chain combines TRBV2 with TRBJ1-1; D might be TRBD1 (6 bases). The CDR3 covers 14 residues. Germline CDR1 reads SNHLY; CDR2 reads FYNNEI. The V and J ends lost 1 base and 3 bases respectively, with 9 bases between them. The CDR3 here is CASSEDRVYTEAFF. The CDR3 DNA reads TGTGCCAGCAGTGAAGACAGGGTATACACTGAAGCTTTCTTT.

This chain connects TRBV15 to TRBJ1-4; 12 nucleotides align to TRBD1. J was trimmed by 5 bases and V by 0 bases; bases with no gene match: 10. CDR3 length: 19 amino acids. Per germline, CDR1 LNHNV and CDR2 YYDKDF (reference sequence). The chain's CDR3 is CATSRDWGTGGGLNEKLFF. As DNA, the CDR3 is TGTGCCACCAGCAGAGATTGGGGGACAGGGGGCGGTTTGAATGAAAAACTGTTTTTT.

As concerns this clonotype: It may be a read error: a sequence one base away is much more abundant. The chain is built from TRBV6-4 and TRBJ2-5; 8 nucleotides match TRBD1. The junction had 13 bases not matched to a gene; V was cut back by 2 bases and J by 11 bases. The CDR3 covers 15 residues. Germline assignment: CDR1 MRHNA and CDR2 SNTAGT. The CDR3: CASSDAAGGYNEQYF. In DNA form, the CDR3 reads TGTGCCAGCAGTGACGCGGCAGGGGGCTACAATGAGCAGTACTTC.

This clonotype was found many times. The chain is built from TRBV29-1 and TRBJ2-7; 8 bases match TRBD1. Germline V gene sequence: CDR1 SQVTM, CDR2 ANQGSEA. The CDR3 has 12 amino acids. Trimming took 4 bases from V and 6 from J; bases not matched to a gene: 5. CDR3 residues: CSVAGQGAEQYF. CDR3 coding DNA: TGCAGCGTTGCAGGGCAGGGGGCCGAGCAGTACTTC.

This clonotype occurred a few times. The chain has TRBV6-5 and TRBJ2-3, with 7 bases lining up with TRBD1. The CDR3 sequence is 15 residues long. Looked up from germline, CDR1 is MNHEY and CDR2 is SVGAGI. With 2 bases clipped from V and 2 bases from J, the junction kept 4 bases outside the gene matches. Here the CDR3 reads CASSYIGTATDTQYF. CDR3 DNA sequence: TGTGCCAGCAGTTACATAGGGACAGCCACAGATACGCAGTATTTT.

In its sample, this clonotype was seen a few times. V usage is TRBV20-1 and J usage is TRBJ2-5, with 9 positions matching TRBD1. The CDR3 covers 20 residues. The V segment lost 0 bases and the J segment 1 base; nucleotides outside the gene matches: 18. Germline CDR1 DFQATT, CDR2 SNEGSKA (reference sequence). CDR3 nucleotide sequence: TGCAGTGCTAGAGAGACTAAAACCGGGACAGGGAACCTCCTCCAAGAGACCCAGTACTTC. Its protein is CSARETKTGTGNLLQETQYF.

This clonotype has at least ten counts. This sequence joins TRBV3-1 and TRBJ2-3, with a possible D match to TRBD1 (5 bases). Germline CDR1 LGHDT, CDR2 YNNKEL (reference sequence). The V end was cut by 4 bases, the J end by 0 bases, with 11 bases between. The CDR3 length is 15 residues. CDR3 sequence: CASSPTVTSTDTQYF. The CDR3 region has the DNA TGTGCCAGCAGCCCGACAGTTACTAGCACAGATACGCAGTATTTT.

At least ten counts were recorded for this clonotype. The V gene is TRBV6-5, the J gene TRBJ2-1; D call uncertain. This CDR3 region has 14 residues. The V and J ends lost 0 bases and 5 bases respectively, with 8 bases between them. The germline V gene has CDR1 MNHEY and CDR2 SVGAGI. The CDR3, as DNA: TGTGCCAGCAGTTACTCGATTGGTAACAATGAGCAGTTCTTC. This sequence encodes CASSYSIGNNEQFF.

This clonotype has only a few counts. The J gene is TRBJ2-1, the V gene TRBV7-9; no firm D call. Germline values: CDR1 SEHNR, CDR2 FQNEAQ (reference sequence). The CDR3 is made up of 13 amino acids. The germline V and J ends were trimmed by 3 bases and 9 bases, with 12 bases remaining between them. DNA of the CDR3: TGTGCCAGCAGCTTTTCTAGTCAGAGTGAGCAGTTCTTC. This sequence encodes CASSFSSQSEQFF.

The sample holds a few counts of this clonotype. CDR3 protein: CASSPVMVTVDTDTQYF. The CDR3 coding sequence is TGTGCCAGCAGCCCTGTGATGGTGACGGTGGACACAGATACGCAGTATTTT. This chain joins TRBV7-3 and TRBJ2-3; D is ambiguous. This CDR3 region has 17 residues. Trimming pared 5 bases from V and 2 bases from J, leaving 20 bases between. The germline V gene encodes CDR1 SGHTA and CDR2 FQGTGA.

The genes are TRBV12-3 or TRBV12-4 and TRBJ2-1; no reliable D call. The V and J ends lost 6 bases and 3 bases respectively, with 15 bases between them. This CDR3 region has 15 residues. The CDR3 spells CASSFGSHYYNEQFF. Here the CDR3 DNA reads TGTGCCAGCAGCTTTGGGTCGCACTACTACAATGAGCAGTTCTTC.